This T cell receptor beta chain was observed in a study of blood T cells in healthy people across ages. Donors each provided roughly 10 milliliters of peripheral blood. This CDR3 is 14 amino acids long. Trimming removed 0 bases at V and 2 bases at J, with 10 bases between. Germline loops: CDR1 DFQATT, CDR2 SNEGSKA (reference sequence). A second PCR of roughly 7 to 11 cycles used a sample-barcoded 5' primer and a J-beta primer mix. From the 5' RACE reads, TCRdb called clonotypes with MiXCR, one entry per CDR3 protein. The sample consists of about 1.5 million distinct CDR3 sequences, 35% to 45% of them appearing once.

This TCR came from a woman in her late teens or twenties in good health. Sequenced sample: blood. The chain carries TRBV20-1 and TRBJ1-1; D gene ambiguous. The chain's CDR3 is CSARDPGINTEAFF. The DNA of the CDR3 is TGCAGTGCTAGAGATCCGGGGATAAACACTGAAGCTTTCTTT.